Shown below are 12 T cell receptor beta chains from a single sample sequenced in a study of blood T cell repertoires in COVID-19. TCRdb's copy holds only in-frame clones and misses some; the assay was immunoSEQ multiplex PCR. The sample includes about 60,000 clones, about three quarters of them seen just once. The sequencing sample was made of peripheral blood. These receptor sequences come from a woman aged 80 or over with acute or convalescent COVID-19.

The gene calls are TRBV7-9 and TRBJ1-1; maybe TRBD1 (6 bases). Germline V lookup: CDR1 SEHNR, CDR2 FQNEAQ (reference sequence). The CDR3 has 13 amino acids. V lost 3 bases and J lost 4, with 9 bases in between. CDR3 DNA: TGTGCCAGCAGCTTTACAGGGTTCACTGAAGCTTTCTTT. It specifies CASSFTGFTEAFF.

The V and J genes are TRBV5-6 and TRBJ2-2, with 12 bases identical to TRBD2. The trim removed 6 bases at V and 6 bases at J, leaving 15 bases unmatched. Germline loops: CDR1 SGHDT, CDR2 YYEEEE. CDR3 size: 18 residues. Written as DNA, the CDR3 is TGTGCCAGCAAAATCTTGACTAGCGGGAGTTTTGGCGCCGGGGAGCTGTTTTTT. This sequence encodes CASKILTSGSFGAGELFF.

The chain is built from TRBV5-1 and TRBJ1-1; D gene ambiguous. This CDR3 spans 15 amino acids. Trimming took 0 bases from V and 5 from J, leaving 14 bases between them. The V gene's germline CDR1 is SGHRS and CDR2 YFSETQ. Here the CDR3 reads CASSLDPPRETEAFF. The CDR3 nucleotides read TGCGCCAGCAGCTTGGATCCTCCCCGGGAGACTGAAGCTTTCTTT.

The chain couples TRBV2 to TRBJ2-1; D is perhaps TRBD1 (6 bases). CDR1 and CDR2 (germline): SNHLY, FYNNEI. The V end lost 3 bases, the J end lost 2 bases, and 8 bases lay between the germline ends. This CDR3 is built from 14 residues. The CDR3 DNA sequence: TGTGCCAGCAGTGAGGGGGCAGCCTACAATGAGCAGTTCTTC. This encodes CASSEGAAYNEQFF.

The CDR3 region is CASSLMLAGTSYGNEQFF. CDR3 in DNA: TGTGCCAGCAGCTTAATGCTGGCCGGTACTAGCTATGGTAATGAGCAGTTCTTC. V is TRBV7-3 and J is TRBJ2-1, with D possibly matching TRBD2 (6 bases). The CDR3 is made up of 18 amino acids. Germline CDR1 reads SGHTA; CDR2 reads FQGTGA. Trimming cost V 1 base and J 7 bases, with 23 bases left between them.

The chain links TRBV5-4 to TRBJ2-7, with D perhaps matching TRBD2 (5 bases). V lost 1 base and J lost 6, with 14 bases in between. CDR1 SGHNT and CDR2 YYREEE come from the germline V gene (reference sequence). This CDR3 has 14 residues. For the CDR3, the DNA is TGTGCCAGCAGCTTGCTCGGCGGGTACTCCGAGCAGTACTTC. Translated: CASSLLGGYSEQYF.

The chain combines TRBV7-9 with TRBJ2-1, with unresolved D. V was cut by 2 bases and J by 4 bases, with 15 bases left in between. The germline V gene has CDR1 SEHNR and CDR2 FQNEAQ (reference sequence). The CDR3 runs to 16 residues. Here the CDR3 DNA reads TGTGCCAGCAGCTTACTAGGCGGAACTCCTTACAATGAGCAGTTCTTC. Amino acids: CASSLLGGTPYNEQFF. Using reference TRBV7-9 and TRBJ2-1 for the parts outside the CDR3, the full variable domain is DTGVSQNPRHKITKRGQNVTFRCDPISEHNRLYWYRQTLGQGPEFLTYFQNEAQLEKSRLLSDRFSAERPKGSFSTLEIQRTEQGDSAMYLCASSLLGGTPYNEQFFGPGTRLTVL.

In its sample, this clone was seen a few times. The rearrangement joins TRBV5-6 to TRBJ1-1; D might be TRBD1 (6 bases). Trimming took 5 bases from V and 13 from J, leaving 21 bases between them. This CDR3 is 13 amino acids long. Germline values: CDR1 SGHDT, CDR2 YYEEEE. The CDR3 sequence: CASRSSPRDTGFF. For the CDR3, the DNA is TGTGCCAGCAGATCCTCACCCCGGGACACTGGTTTCTTT. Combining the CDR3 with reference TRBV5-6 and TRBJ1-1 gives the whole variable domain DAGVTQSPTHLIKTRGQQVTLRCSPKSGHDTVSWYQQALGQGPQFIFQYYEEEERQRGNFPDRFSGHQFPNYSSELNVNALLLGDSALYLCASRSSPRDTGFFGQGTRLTVV.

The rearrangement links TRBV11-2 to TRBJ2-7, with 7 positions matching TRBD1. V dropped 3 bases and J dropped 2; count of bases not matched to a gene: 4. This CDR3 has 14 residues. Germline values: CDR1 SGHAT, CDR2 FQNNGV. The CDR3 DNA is TGTGCCAGCAGCTTCGGGACAGCCGCCTACGAGCAGTACTTC. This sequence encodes CASSFGTAAYEQYF.

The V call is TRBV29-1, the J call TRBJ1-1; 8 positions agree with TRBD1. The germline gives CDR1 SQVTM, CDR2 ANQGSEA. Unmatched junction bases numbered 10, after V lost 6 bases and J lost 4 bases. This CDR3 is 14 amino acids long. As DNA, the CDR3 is TGCAGCGTGACCCCGACAGGGGTAGGCACTGAAGCTTTCTTT. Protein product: CSVTPTGVGTEAFF.

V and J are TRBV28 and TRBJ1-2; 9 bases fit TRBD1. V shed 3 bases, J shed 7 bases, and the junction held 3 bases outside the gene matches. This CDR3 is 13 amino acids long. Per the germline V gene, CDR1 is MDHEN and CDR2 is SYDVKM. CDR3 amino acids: CASSFGTGFGYTF. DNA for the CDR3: TGTGCCAGCAGTTTCGGGACAGGGTTTGGCTACACCTTC.

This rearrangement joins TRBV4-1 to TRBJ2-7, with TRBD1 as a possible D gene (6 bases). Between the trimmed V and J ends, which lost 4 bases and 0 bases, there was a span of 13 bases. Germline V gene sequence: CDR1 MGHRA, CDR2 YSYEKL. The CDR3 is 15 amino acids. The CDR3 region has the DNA TGCGCCAGCAGCCCGGGACATCTGTCCTCCTACGAGCAGTACTTC. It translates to CASSPGHLSSYEQYF.